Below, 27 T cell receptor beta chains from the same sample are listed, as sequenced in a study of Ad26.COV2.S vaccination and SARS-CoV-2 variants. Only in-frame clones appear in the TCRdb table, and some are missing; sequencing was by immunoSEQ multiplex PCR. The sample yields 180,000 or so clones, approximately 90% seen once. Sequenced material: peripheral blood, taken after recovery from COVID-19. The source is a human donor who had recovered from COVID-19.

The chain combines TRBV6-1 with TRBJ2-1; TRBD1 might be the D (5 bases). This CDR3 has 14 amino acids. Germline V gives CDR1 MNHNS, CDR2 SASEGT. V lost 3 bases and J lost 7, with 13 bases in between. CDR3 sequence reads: CASSEWAHRNEQFF. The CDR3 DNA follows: TGTGCCAGCAGTGAGTGGGCTCACAGGAATGAGCAGTTCTTC.

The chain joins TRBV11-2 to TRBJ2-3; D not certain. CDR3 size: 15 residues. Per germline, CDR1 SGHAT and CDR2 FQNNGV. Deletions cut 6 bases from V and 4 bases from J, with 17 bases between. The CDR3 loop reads CASRPLGLMADTQYF. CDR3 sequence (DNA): TGTGCCAGCAGACCTCTCGGGCTAATGGCAGATACGCAGTATTTT.

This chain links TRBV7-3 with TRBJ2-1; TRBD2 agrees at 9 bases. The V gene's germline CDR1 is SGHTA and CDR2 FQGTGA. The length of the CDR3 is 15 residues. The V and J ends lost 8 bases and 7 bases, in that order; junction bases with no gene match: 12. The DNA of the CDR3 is TGTGCCAGCCGCCCCACAGCGGGGGGTAGGAATGAGCAGTTCTTC. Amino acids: CASRPTAGGRNEQFF.

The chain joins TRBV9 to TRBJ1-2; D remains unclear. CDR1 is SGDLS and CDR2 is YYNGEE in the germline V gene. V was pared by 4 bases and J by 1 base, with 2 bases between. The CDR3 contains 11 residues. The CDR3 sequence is CASSLNYGYTF. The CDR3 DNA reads TGTGCCAGCAGCCTTAACTATGGCTACACCTTC.

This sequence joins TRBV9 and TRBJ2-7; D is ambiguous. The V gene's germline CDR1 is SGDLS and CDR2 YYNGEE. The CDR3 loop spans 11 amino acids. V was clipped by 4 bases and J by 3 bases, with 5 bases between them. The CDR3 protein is CASSPNYEQYF. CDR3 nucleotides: TGTGCCAGCAGCCCTAACTACGAGCAGTACTTC.

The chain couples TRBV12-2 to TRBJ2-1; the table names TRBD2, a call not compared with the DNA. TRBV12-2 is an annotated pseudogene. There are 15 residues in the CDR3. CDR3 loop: CASRCSLGPYNEQFF. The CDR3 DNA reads TGTGCAAGTCGCTGTTCACTAGGGCCCTACAATGAGCAGTTCTTC.

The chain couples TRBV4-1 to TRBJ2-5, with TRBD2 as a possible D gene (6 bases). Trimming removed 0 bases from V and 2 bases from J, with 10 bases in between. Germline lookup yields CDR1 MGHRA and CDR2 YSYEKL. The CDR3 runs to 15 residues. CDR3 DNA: TGCGCCAGCAGCCAAGAACCTAGCGAGCAAGAGACCCAGTACTTC. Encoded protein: CASSQEPSEQETQYF.

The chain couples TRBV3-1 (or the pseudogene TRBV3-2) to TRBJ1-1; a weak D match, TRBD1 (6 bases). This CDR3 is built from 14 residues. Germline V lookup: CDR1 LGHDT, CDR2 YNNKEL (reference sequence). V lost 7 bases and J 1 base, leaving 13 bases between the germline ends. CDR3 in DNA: TGTGCCAGCACTCGGAGGGGGTCGAACACTGAAGCTTTCTTT. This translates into CASTRRGSNTEAFF.

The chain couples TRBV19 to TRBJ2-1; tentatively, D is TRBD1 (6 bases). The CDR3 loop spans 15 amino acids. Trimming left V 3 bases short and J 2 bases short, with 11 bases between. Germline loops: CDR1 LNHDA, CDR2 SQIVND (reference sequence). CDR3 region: CASSMGAGTYNEQFF. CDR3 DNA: TGTGCCAGTAGTATGGGGGCCGGGACCTACAATGAGCAGTTCTTC.

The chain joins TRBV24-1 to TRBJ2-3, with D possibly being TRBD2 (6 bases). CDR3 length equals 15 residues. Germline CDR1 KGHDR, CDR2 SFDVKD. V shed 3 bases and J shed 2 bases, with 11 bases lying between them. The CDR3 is CATSDLAGSTDTQYF. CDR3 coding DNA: TGTGCCACCAGTGATCTTGCGGGATCCACAGATACGCAGTATTTT.

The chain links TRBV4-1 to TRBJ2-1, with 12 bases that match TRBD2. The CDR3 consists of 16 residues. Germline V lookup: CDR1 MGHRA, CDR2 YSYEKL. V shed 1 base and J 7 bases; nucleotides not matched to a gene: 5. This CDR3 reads CASSQGLAGDINEQFF. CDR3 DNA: TGCGCCAGCAGCCAAGGACTAGCGGGAGACATAAATGAGCAGTTCTTC.

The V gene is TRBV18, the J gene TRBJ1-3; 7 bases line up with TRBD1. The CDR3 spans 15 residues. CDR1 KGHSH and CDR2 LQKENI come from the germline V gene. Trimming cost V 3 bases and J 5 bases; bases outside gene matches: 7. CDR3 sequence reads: CASSPRGQLRNTIYF. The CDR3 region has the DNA TGTGCCAGCTCACCTAGGGGACAGTTGCGAAACACCATATATTTT.

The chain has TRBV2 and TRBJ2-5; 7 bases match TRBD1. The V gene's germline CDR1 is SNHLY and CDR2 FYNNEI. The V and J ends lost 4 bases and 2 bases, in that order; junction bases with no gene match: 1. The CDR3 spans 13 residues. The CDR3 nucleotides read TGTGCCAGCAGTGGGGACAGACAAGAGACCCAGTACTTC. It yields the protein CASSGDRQETQYF.

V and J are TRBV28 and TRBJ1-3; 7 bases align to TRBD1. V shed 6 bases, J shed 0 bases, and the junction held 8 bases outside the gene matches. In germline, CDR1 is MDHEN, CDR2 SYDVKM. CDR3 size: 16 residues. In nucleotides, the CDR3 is TGTGCCAGCAGCACCCCGGGACAGAACTCTGGAAACACCATATATTTT. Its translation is CASSTPGQNSGNTIYF. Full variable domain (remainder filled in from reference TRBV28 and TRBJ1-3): DVKVTQSSRYLVKRTGEKVFLECVQDMDHENMFWYRQDPGLGLRLIYFSYDVKMKEKGDIPEGYSVSREKKERFSLILESASTNQTSMYLCASSTPGQNSGNTIYFGEGSWLTVV.

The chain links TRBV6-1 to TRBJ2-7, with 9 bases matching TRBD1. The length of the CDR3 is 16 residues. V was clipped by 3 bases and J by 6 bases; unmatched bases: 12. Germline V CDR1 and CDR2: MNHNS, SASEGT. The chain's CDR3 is CASSEYPGQGFREQYF. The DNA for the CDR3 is TGTGCCAGCAGTGAGTATCCGGGACAGGGCTTTCGCGAGCAGTACTTC.

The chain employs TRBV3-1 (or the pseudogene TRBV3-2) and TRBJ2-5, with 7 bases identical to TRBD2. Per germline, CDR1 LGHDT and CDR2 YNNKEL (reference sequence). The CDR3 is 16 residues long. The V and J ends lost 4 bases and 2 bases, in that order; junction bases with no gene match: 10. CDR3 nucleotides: TGTGCCAGCAGCCTCTGGGGAGCGGGGAAACAAGAGACCCAGTACTTC. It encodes CASSLWGAGKQETQYF.

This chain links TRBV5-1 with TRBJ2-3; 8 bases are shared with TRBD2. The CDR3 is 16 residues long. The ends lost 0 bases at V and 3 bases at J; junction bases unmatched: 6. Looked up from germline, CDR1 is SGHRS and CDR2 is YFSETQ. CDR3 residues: CASSLVPGGPTDTQYF. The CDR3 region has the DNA TGCGCCAGCAGCTTGGTGCCGGGAGGGCCGACAGATACGCAGTATTTT.

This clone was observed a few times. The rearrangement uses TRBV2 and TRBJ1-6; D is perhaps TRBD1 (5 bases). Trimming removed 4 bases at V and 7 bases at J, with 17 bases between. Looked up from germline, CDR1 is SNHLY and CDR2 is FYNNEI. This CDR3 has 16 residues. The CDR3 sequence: CASSGRERGRNSPLHF. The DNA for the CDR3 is TGTGCCAGCAGTGGGAGGGAAAGGGGTCGGAATTCACCCCTCCACTTT. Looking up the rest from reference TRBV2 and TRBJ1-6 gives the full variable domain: EPEVTQTPSHQVTQMGQEVILRCVPISNHLYFYWYRQILGQKVEFLVSFYNNEISEKSEIFDDQFSVERPDGSNFTLKIRSTKLEDSAMYFCASSGRERGRNSPLHFGNGTRLTVT.

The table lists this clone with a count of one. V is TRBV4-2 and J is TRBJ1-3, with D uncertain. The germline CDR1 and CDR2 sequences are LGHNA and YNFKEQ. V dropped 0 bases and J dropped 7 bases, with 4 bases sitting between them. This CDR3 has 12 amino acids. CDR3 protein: CASSQDLNTIYF. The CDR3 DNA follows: TGTGCCAGCAGCCAAGATCTGAACACCATATATTTT.

The CDR3 sequence is CASSFGLAGVDTQYF. CDR3 DNA: TGTGCCAGCAGTTTTGGACTAGCGGGAGTAGATACGCAGTATTTT. The chain recombines TRBV28 with TRBJ2-3; 13 positions match TRBD2. This CDR3 spans 15 amino acids. Germline lookup yields CDR1 MDHEN and CDR2 SYDVKM. V was clipped by 3 bases and J by 5 bases; unmatched bases: 2.

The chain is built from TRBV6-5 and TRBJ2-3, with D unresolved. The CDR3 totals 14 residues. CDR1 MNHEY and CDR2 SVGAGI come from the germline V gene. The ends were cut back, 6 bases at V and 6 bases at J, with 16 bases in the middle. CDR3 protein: CASRRTAVPDTQYF. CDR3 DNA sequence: TGTGCCAGCAGACGAACCGCCGTACCGGATACGCAGTATTTT.

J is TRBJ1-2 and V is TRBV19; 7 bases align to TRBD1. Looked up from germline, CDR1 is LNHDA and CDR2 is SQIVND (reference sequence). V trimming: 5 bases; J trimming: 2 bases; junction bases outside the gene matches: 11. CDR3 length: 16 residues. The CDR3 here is CASSRQPGQANYGYTF. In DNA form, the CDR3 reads TGTGCCAGTAGTCGACAGCCCGGACAGGCGAACTATGGCTACACCTTC.

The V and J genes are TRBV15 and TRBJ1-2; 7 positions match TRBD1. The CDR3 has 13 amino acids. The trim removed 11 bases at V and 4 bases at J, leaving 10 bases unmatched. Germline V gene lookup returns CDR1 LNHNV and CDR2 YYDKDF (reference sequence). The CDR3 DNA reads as TGTGCCGCCCTAACAGGGGAGGTCTATGGCTACACCTTC. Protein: CAALTGEVYGYTF.

CDR3 DNA: TGTGCCACCAGCAGAGGGGGGACAGTCTACAATGAGCAGTTCTTC. This sequence encodes CATSRGGTVYNEQFF. The J gene is TRBJ2-1, the V gene TRBV15; the match to TRBD1 covers 7 bases. V dropped 1 base and J dropped 3; count of bases not matched to a gene: 3. Germline-derived CDR1 and CDR2 are LNHNV and YYDKDF (reference sequence). The CDR3 has 15 amino acids. Full variable domain (remainder filled in from reference TRBV15 and TRBJ2-1): DAMVIQNPRYQVTQFGKPVTLSCSQTLNHNVMYWYQQKSSQAPKLLFHYYDKDFNNEADTPDNFQSRRPNTSFCFLDIRSPGLGDTAMYLCATSRGGTVYNEQFFGPGTRLTVL.

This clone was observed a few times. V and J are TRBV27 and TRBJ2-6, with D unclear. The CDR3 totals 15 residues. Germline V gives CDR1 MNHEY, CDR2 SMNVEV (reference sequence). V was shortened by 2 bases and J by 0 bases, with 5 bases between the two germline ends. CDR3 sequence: CASSLSLSGANVLTF. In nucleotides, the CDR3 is TGTGCCAGCAGTTTAAGCCTCTCTGGGGCCAACGTCCTGACTTTC.

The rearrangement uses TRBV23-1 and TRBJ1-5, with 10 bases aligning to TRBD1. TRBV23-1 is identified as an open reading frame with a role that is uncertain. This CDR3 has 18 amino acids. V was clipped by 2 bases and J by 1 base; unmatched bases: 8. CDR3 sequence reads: CASSQKGQGKLSNQPQHF. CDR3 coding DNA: TGCGCCAGCAGTCAAAAGGGACAGGGGAAATTAAGCAATCAGCCCCAGCATTTT.

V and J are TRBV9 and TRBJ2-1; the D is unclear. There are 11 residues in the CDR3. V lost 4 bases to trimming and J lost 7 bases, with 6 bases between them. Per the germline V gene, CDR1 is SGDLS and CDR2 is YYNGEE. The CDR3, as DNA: TGTGCCAGCAGCTACAAAAATGAGCAGTTCTTC. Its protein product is CASSYKNEQFF.